This T cell receptor beta chain was identified during a study of CD8 T cells in ankylosing spondylitis. From the 5' RACE reads, TCRdb called clonotypes with MiXCR, one entry per CDR3 protein. Of 200,000 to 300,000 distinct CDR3 sequences in the sample, roughly a tenth were seen once. Study-wide points: Existing reports had already noted some motif variants in reactive arthritis synovial fluid and blood.

About this clonotype: Antigen unknown.

There are 15 residues in the CDR3. In germline, CDR1 is GTSNPN, CDR2 SVGIG (reference sequence). V dropped 0 bases and J dropped 4; count of bases not matched to a gene: 3. Material for sequencing was blood, either unsorted or a sorted T cell fraction (not recorded which). This TCR was recovered from a male donor with ankylosing spondylitis or in good health (not recorded which). The rearrangement joins TRBV30 to TRBJ2-3, with 11 bases lining up with TRBD1. Here the CDR3 reads CAWSVLGQGADTQYF. The DNA for the CDR3 is TGTGCCTGGAGTGTATTGGGACAGGGGGCAGATACGCAGTATTTT.